These 28 T cell receptor beta chains were all obtained from the same sample, sequenced in a study of T-cell reconstitution after alpha-beta-depleted transplantation in children. The TCRbeta library incorporated unique molecular identifiers. TCRdb re-analysed the PCR reads in MiXCR, keeping a single row per CDR3 protein. The sample carries roughly 250,000 distinct CDR3 sequences, roughly 8.2% recorded once. Sequenced here: PBMCs, mostly from graft donor cells, sampled 180 days after TCRalphabeta/CD19-depleted stem cell transplant. These receptors were obtained from a male patient younger than 18 who had a stem cell transplant for acute lymphoblastic leukemia, so the T cells may come from the graft donor.

This clonotype was detected many times. The CDR3 nucleotides are TGTGCCAGCAGCAAAGGCGTCCTTCCCTCTGGAAACACCATATATTTT. Protein sequence: CASSKGVLPSGNTIYF. The chain couples TRBV3-1 to TRBJ1-3, with D hard to call. The CDR3 has 16 amino acids. Per germline, CDR1 LGHDT and CDR2 YNNKEL (reference sequence). Trimming left V 5 bases short and J 0 bases short, with 14 bases between.

This clonotype was found many times. V and J are TRBV5-6 and TRBJ2-1; D is possibly TRBD1 (6 bases). Germline values: CDR1 SGHDT, CDR2 YYEEEE. The CDR3 consists of 13 residues. V lost 5 bases and J 5 bases, leaving 11 bases between the germline ends. The CDR3: CASSQQGNNEQFF. CDR3 sequence (DNA): TGTGCCAGCAGTCAGCAGGGGAACAATGAGCAGTTCTTC.

Regarding this clonotype: Possible read error: a much larger clone is one base away. CDR3 nucleotides: TGCAGTGCTCAGGACAGTCGTGGCGAAAACATTCAGTACTTC. Its protein is CSAQDSRGENIQYF. J is TRBJ2-4 and V is TRBV20-1, with D possibly TRBD1 on 6 matching bases. The CDR3 length is 14 residues. Trimming left V 5 bases short and J 5 bases short, with 16 bases between. Germline CDR1 and CDR2: DFQATT and SNEGSKA (reference sequence).

Many counts were recorded for this clonotype. The chain couples TRBV7-9 to TRBJ1-1; possible D gene TRBD1, 5 bases. There are 12 residues in the CDR3. V shed 3 bases and J shed 10 bases, with 12 bases lying between them. CDR1 and CDR2 from the germline V gene are SEHNR and FQNEAQ (reference sequence). Here the CDR3 DNA reads TGTGCCAGCAGCTTCCGGGACTTGCCAGCTTTCTTT. This translates into CASSFRDLPAFF.

Turning to this clonotype: This clone may be a read error of a much larger clone one base away. The J gene is TRBJ1-2, the V gene TRBV20-1, with a weak D call TRBD1 (5 bases). The CDR3 spans 15 residues. Between the trimmed V and J ends, which lost 2 bases and 7 bases, there was a span of 20 bases. Per the germline V gene, CDR1 is DFQATT and CDR2 is SNEGSKA (reference sequence). This CDR3 reads CSARSPVGDRGGYTF. CDR3 DNA sequence: TGCAGTGCTAGAAGCCCCGTCGGGGACCGGGGTGGCTACACCTTC.

This clonotype was seen many times. The genes are TRBV20-1 and TRBJ2-2; D is unresolved. Per germline, CDR1 DFQATT and CDR2 SNEGSKA (reference sequence). Deletions cut 2 bases from V and 4 bases from J, with 8 bases between. This CDR3 has 13 amino acids. The CDR3 region is CSARLTVTGELFF. CDR3 coding DNA: TGCAGTGCTAGACTGACCGTCACCGGGGAGCTGTTTTTT.

Ten or more counts support this clonotype. CDR3 coding DNA: TGTGCCAGCCGGAGGCGGGACAGCCTAAACATTCAGTACTTC. Protein: CASRRRDSLNIQYF. The chain couples TRBV28 to TRBJ2-4, with D perhaps matching TRBD1 (7 bases). The V gene's germline CDR1 is MDHEN and CDR2 SYDVKM. The V and J ends lost 8 bases and 6 bases respectively, with 17 bases between them. CDR3 size: 14 residues.

Comment on this clonotype: A read error is possible here, since a much larger clone lies one base away. The rearrangement uses TRBV11-1 and TRBJ2-5; the D is unclear. The CDR3 covers 14 residues. Germline V gene data show CDR1 as SGHAT and CDR2 as FQDESV (reference sequence). V lost 4 bases to trimming and J lost 5 bases, with 14 bases between them. Here the CDR3 reads CASSSTEARETQYF. The CDR3 bases are TGTGCCAGCAGCTCCACTGAGGCTAGGGAGACCCAGTACTTC.

This clonotype occurred many times. The V call is TRBV7-2, the J call TRBJ2-3; 7 bases align to TRBD2. The CDR3 has 15 amino acids. V shed 3 bases, J shed 4 bases, and the junction held 7 bases outside the gene matches. Germline V gene lookup returns CDR1 SGHTA and CDR2 FQGNSA. For the CDR3, the DNA is TGTGCCAGCAGCTTTGGCGGGGGAAGGGCAGATACGCAGTATTTT. Its protein product is CASSFGGGRADTQYF.

This clonotype has ten or more counts. V and J are TRBV5-1 and TRBJ1-2; weak D call: TRBD1 (5 bases). Germline values: CDR1 SGHRS, CDR2 YFSETQ. The length of the CDR3 is 13 residues. The V gene lost 5 bases and the J gene lost 0 bases, with 8 bases spanning the gap. Written as DNA, the CDR3 is TGCGCCAGCAGGGACAAAGCTAACTATGGCTACACCTTC. Protein sequence: CASRDKANYGYTF. Full variable domain (remainder filled in from reference TRBV5-1 and TRBJ1-2): KAGVTQTPRYLIKTRGQQVTLSCSPISGHRSVSWYQQTPGQGLQFLFEYFSETQRNKGNFPGRFSGRQFSNSRSEMNVSTLELGDSALYLCASRDKANYGYTFGSGTRLTVV.

This clonotype came up many times. This chain joins TRBV10-2 and TRBJ2-2; 7 bases are a match to TRBD2. With 7 bases clipped from V and 5 bases from J, the junction kept 10 bases outside the gene matches. This CDR3 spans 15 amino acids. From germline, CDR1 is WSHSY and CDR2 SAAADI. The CDR3 region is CASKDGLGKTGELFF. The CDR3 DNA reads TGCGCCAGCAAGGACGGACTAGGGAAGACCGGGGAGCTGTTTTTT.

This clonotype occurred many times. The chain links TRBV7-4 to TRBJ1-5, with D tentatively TRBD1 (6 bases). Germline assignment: CDR1 SGHVT and CDR2 SQSDAQ. The V gene lost 1 base and the J gene lost 2 bases, with 12 bases spanning the gap. The CDR3 contains 16 residues. CDR3 nucleotides: TGTGCCAGCAGCTTAGAAGGGGGGGTGGGCAATCAGCCCCAGCATTTT. It is translated as CASSLEGGVGNQPQHF. Using reference TRBV7-4 and TRBJ1-5 for the parts outside the CDR3, the full variable domain is GAGVSQSPRYKVAKRGRDVALRCDSISGHVTLYWYRQTLGQGSEVLTYSQSDAQRDKSGRPSGRFSAERPERSVSTLKIQRTEQGDSAVYLCASSLEGGVGNQPQHFGDGTRLSIL.

This clonotype was detected many times. The chain joins TRBV27 to TRBJ2-1; D unclear. The CDR3 is 12 residues long. Germline-derived CDR1 and CDR2 are MNHEY and SMNVEV (reference sequence). Trimming pared 10 bases from V and 7 bases from J, leaving 14 bases between. CDR3 loop: CAIIRRVNEQFF. CDR3 in DNA: TGTGCCATCATCAGACGGGTGAATGAGCAGTTCTTC.

The table lists this clonotype with many counts. The chain carries TRBV5-6 and TRBJ2-3; 12 nucleotides agree with TRBD1. V lost 2 bases, J lost 5 bases, and 12 bases stayed unmatched. Per germline, CDR1 SGHDT and CDR2 YYEEEE. This CDR3 has 18 residues. The CDR3 region is CASSLSPGTGGLGDTQYF. CDR3 in DNA: TGTGCCAGCAGCTTAAGTCCTGGGACAGGGGGCCTGGGAGATACGCAGTATTTT.

Turning to this clonotype: Possible read error: a much larger clone is one base away. The CDR3 DNA sequence: TGTGCCAGCAGTTTTGGGGCACGGCAAGAAAAACTGTTTTTT. Residues: CASSFGARQEKLFF. V gene TRBV6-5 combines with J gene TRBJ1-4, with D possibly matching TRBD1 (5 bases). Germline assignment: CDR1 MNHEY and CDR2 SVGAGI. This CDR3 is 14 amino acids long. V lost 4 bases and J 8 bases, leaving 14 bases between the germline ends.

This clonotype has ten or more counts. The rearrangement links TRBV15 to TRBJ1-3; 9 nucleotides match TRBD1. Germline lookup yields CDR1 LNHNV and CDR2 YYDKDF (reference sequence). The CDR3 consists of 14 residues. The V and J ends lost 6 bases and 7 bases, in that order; junction bases with no gene match: 7. The CDR3 DNA reads TGTGCCACCAGGCCGGGACAGGGCAGGAACACCATATATTTT. Protein: CATRPGQGRNTIYF.

Ten or more counts support this clonotype. J is TRBJ1-1 and V is TRBV7-9; TRBD1 is a possible D gene (5 bases). The CDR3 contains 16 residues. Germline lookup yields CDR1 SEHNR and CDR2 FQNEAQ (reference sequence). Trimming pared 0 bases from V and 9 bases from J, leaving 20 bases between. CDR3 sequence: CASSLAAGTRNTQAFF. CDR3 DNA sequence: TGTGCCAGCAGCTTAGCGGCAGGGACCCGGAACACACAAGCTTTCTTT.

In this sample, this clonotype turned up many times. This sequence joins TRBV28 and TRBJ2-5; D might be TRBD2 (5 bases). Germline values: CDR1 MDHEN, CDR2 SYDVKM. The CDR3 runs 14 residues. Trimming shortened V by 5 bases and J by 5 bases, and 15 bases separated the two germline ends. CDR3 protein: CASSPGSWEETQYF. DNA for the CDR3: TGTGCCAGCAGTCCCGGATCCTGGGAGGAGACCCAGTACTTC.

This clonotype was detected ten times or more. The chain employs TRBV5-1 and TRBJ1-1; the D is unclear. This CDR3 has 13 amino acids. Trimming took off 0 bases at V and 4 bases at J, with 7 bases between the two ends. Per germline, CDR1 SGHRS and CDR2 YFSETQ. The CDR3 bases are TGCGCCAGCAGCTTGGCCAGCCTCACTGAAGCTTTCTTT. Its translation: CASSLASLTEAFF.

This clonotype was seen a handful of times. V and J are TRBV27 and TRBJ2-3; TRBD1 or TRBD2 may be the D gene (5 bases each). The V and J ends lost 6 bases and 4 bases respectively, with 17 bases between them. The CDR3 has 15 residues. Germline CDR1 MNHEY, CDR2 SMNVEV (reference sequence). CDR3 in DNA: TGTGCCAGCAGCCCACTTTTGAGGGGCCCAGATACGCAGTATTTT. This codes for CASSPLLRGPDTQYF.

This clonotype was counted ten times or more. V is TRBV10-3 and J is TRBJ2-2; 9 bases map to TRBD1. Germline lookup yields CDR1 ENHRY and CDR2 SYGVKD. This CDR3 region has 19 residues. The J segment lost 4 bases and the V segment lost 0 bases, leaving 12 bases of the junction unmatched. The CDR3 region is CAISESGQGLWLGTGELFF. The CDR3 region has the DNA TGTGCCATCAGTGAGTCAGGACAGGGGCTATGGCTGGGCACCGGGGAGCTGTTTTTT.

This clonotype showed up many times. CDR3 sequence: CASSFWLGLAGPYEQYF. The CDR3 DNA follows: TGTGCCAGCAGTTTTTGGTTGGGACTAGCGGGACCCTACGAGCAGTACTTC. This chain joins TRBV5-4 and TRBJ2-7, with 13 positions matching TRBD2. CDR3 length equals 17 residues. Germline assignment: CDR1 SGHNT and CDR2 YYREEE (reference sequence). The trim removed 5 bases at V and 2 bases at J, leaving 10 bases unmatched.

This clonotype was picked up many times. The CDR3 DNA is TGTGCCAGCAGTTTCGGACAGGGAAGAGGCTACGAGCAGTACTTC. It yields the protein CASSFGQGRGYEQYF. The chain recombines TRBV27 with TRBJ2-7, with 8 bases matching TRBD1. The length of the CDR3 is 15 residues. CDR1 and CDR2 (germline): MNHEY, SMNVEV (reference sequence). V lost 3 bases to trimming and J lost 3 bases; unmatched junction nucleotides: 7.

This clonotype was counted many times. The gene calls are TRBV27 and TRBJ2-7; 8 bases line up with TRBD2. The CDR3 contains 15 residues. After removal of 5 bases from V and 2 bases from J, the junction contained 8 bases not matched to a gene. Germline V gene data show CDR1 as MNHEY and CDR2 as SMNVEV (reference sequence). DNA for the CDR3: TGTGCCAGCAGTCCCTTACTAGCGGCCACCTACGAGCAGTACTTC. Translating gives CASSPLLAATYEQYF.

This clonotype occurred many times. The V call is TRBV29-1, the J call TRBJ1-1; D call uncertain. Per germline, CDR1 SQVTM and CDR2 ANQGSEA. Trimming took off 5 bases at V and 3 bases at J, with 16 bases between the two ends. CDR3 length: 14 amino acids. This chain's CDR3 is CSVRVRGLYTEAFF. The CDR3 nucleotides read TGCAGCGTTAGGGTGAGAGGGCTCTACACTGAAGCTTTCTTT.

The table lists this clonotype with many counts. V gene TRBV20-1 combines with J gene TRBJ2-3, with D perhaps matching TRBD2 (6 bases). The germline CDR1 and CDR2 sequences are DFQATT and SNEGSKA (reference sequence). Trimming left V 3 bases short and J 1 base short, with 11 bases between. The CDR3 is 14 amino acids. CDR3 nucleotides: TGCAGTGCTAGGCAGGGCGGGGGCACAGATACGCAGTATTTT. It specifies CSARQGGGTDTQYF.

This clonotype was picked up many times. CDR3 nucleotide sequence: TGTGCCAGCAGCTTATCACCCACACGCTTCCGCTACACCTTC. It is translated as CASSLSPTRFRYTF. This chain links TRBV7-2 with TRBJ1-2; D gene unclear. This CDR3 contains 14 residues. Germline lookup yields CDR1 SGHTA and CDR2 FQGNSA. With 2 bases removed from V and 9 bases from J, the gap between germline ends came to 16 bases.

This clonotype was seen only a few times. The CDR3 DNA sequence: TGCGCCAGCAGCCCAACTCCCGGGGGCGGGATTGACGAGCAGTACTTC. Encoded protein: CASSPTPGGGIDEQYF. The gene calls are TRBV5-1 and TRBJ2-7, with D tentatively TRBD1 or TRBD2 (6 bases each). Germline CDR1 and CDR2: SGHRS and YFSETQ. This CDR3 comprises 16 residues. V dropped 4 bases and J dropped 5 bases, with 22 bases sitting between them.